The present T cell receptor beta chain was sequenced within a study of blood T cell repertoires in COVID-19. Study at large: Acute and convalescent COVID-19 samples came from the United States, Italy and Spain. T cells, B-cell-depleted T cells, or PBMCs supplied cDNA or gDNA.

Only a few counts were recorded for this clone. As processed by the authors: Amplifying reference gene primers gave estimates of nucleated cell counts. This table comes from immunoSEQ multiplex PCR, and its TCRdb copy is limited to in-frame clones, with some not included. V and J calls plus clone size are reproduced from that table; the DNA served to infer D and trimming. The profile shows some 60,000 clones, roughly 85% of them singletons. Germline V gene data show CDR1 as LNHDA and CDR2 as SQIVND (reference sequence). V lost 6 bases, J lost 6 bases, and 5 bases stayed unmatched. This CDR3 is 12 amino acids long.

The TCR originated in a human donor in a cohort sampled during active COVID-19. The sequencing sample was made of peripheral blood. The rearrangement links TRBV19 to TRBJ2-7, with 7 bases matching TRBD1. CDR3 residues: CASSTTGIEQYF. The CDR3 coding sequence is TGTGCCAGTAGCACGACAGGGATCGAGCAGTACTTC.